This T cell receptor beta chain originates from a study of blood T cell repertoires in COVID-19 (TCRdb year 2020). In the study overall: Samples from collaborators originated in the United States, Italy and Spain and spanned both the acute and convalescent phases of COVID-19. The prospective study material was composed of cDNA or gDNA derived from T cells, B-cell-depleted T cells, or PBMCs. The dataset comprised deeply sampled blood TCRbeta repertoires from subjects exposed to, actively infected with, or recovered from COVID-19. The samples were drawn from the first 160 participants of the ongoing ImmuneRACE study and from over 950 subjects provided by 6 global collaborators. Where HLA class I and class II types were available, the types were taken from metadata supplied by the sample provider, not from assay-based typing. Sample metadata almost always included a de-identified subject ID, COVID-19 status, age in years and sex. The repertoires were made available in a free public database intended to serve as a resource for research on the immune response to SARS-CoV-2.

Collaborating institutions collected whole blood in K2EDTA tubes following their own protocols. Collaborator samples were shipped for TCRbeta analysis as frozen whole blood, isolated PBMCs, or DNA extracted from either sample type. The immunoSEQ Assay, a bias-controlled multiplex PCR, was used to amplify TCRbeta CDR3 regions from genomic DNA. The authors processed their data as follows. Within the assay, amplification of reference gene primers was used to estimate how many nucleated cells each sample contained. To quantify the absolute abundance of each unique TCRbeta CDR3 rearrangement, sequence reads were collapsed and filtered. For each sample, productive Simpson clonality was calculated as the square root of Simpson's diversity index over productive rearrangements. What TCRdb holds here is the immuneACCESS table cut down to in-frame rearrangements. Part of the clones is not present; checked against another copy, under half of the missing clones reflect an unresolved V gene, and the others are unexplained. The V and J calls and clone size are taken from that table; D and trimming were inferred from the DNA. The sample table contains about 180,000 clones; only one count was recorded for roughly 90% of them. Clones ranked in the top ten supply less than 25% of the sample.

What the authors observed across the whole study: The quantity of clinical and demographic metadata differed by source and by participant and was supplied without curation.

The CDR3 measures 13 amino acids from cysteine to phenylalanine. The DNA shown is the 39-base CDR3, in frame from base 1. CDR1 and CDR2 (MDHEN, SYDVKM) derive from the germline V gene. Trimming at the junction amounts to 2 bases on V and 8 bases on J, and the germline ends lie 10 bases apart. As regards this clone: What antigen it recognizes has not been identified. Base-call qualities are not available, and no considerably larger clone is one nucleotide away.

The sequence is built from TRBV28 and TRBJ1-5, with the D gene too uncertain to name. Source material: peripheral blood. The TCR comes from a man aged 70 or older with active or convalescent COVID-19. The CDR3 region reads CASSLNPGEPQHF. The DNA sequence is TGTGCCAGCAGTTTAAACCCCGGGGAGCCCCAGCATTTT.